The sequence of this T cell receptor beta chain was determined in a study of blood T cell repertoires in COVID-19 (dated by TCRdb to between 2020 and 2021). For the wider study: Collaborator samples came from the United States, Italy and Spain and covered acute and convalescent phases of COVID-19. The material from the prospective study consisted of cDNA or gDNA derived from T cells, B-cell-depleted T cells, or PBMCs. The dataset comprised deeply sampled blood TCRbeta repertoires from subjects exposed to, actively infected with, or recovered from COVID-19. A freely available public database, intended as a resource for researchers studying the immune response to SARS-CoV-2, is where the repertoires were released. The samples were drawn from two sources: the first 160 participants of the ongoing ImmuneRACE study, and about 1,300 subjects contributed by 6 global collaborators. The sample metadata nearly always contained a de-identified subject ID, COVID-19 status, age in years and sex. Where available, HLA class I and class II types were taken from metadata supplied by the sample provider and were not determined by assay-based typing. General conclusions and limits of the study: Clinical and demographic metadata were provided uncurated, with the amount varying by source and participant.

Each collaborating institution followed its own protocols to collect whole blood in K2EDTA tubes. For TCRbeta analysis, collaborator samples were shipped as frozen whole blood, as isolated PBMCs, or as DNA extracted from either sample type. TCRbeta CDR3 regions were amplified from genomic DNA by means of the immunoSEQ Assay, a bias-controlled multiplex PCR. As for how the authors treated the data: Nucleated cell counts per sample were estimated from amplification of reference gene primers within the assay. Sequence reads were collapsed and filtered to measure the absolute abundance of every unique TCRbeta CDR3 rearrangement. Productive Simpson clonality was computed per sample as the square root of Simpson's diversity index over productive rearrangements. The table was pulled from immuneACCESS by TCRdb, which kept in-frame rearrangements only. Such tables lose some clones; where checked, under half of the loss comes from unresolved V genes, and the rest has no known cause. The V and J calls and clone size are taken from that table; D and trimming were inferred from the DNA. The sample data list about 160,000 clones, and approximately 79% of these were observed just once. The top ten constitute around 19% of the sample.

The junction shows trimming of 6 bases on V and 4 bases on J, and the gene matches do not reach 11 bases of it. CDR1 MNHEY and CDR2 SVGEGT were looked up in the germline V gene. Measured from the cysteine to the phenylalanine, the CDR3 is 15 residues long. The CDR3 DNA has 45 bases and is translated from base 1. Turning to this clone: Its antigen is still unknown. No per-base quality is available; no much larger clone lies one base away.

This TCR was recovered from a woman of 80 years or more with acute or convalescent COVID-19. The sequencing sample was made of peripheral blood. This chain is built from TRBV6-2 or TRBV6-3 and TRBJ1-2; 7 central nucleotides agree with TRBD1. The base sequence is TGTGCCAGCAGCCCGGAAGGGACAGATTTCTATGGCTACACCTTC. Translated, it gives CASSPEGTDFYGYTF.